This TCR beta chain is drawn from a study of blood T cell repertoires in COVID-19 (dated by TCRdb to 2020 to 2021). Regarding the complete study: The collaborator samples originated in the United States, Italy and Spain and spanned the acute and convalescent phases of COVID-19. The material from the prospective study consisted of cDNA or gDNA derived from T cells, B-cell-depleted T cells, or PBMCs. The dataset comprised deeply sampled blood TCRbeta repertoires from subjects exposed to, actively infected with, or recovered from COVID-19. A freely available public database, intended as a resource for researchers studying the immune response to SARS-CoV-2, is where the repertoires were released. The samples were drawn from two sources: the first 160 participants of the ongoing ImmuneRACE study, and 1,254 subjects contributed by 6 global collaborators. A de-identified subject ID, COVID-19 status, age in years and sex were almost always included in the sample metadata. Where available, HLA class I and class II types were obtained from metadata supplied by the sample provider rather than from assay-based typing. The investigation overall reported the following: The quantity of clinical and demographic metadata differed by source and by participant and was supplied without curation.

In Seattle, one collaborating source enrolled patients while the infection was active and tracked those patients longitudinally over the course of disease. Whole blood was collected in K2EDTA tubes by collaborating institutions according to the institutions' own protocols. For TCRbeta analysis, collaborators shipped samples as frozen whole blood, isolated PBMCs, or DNA extracted from either of those sample types. Remarks on this clone: No antigen is known for it. Base qualities are not provided; no much larger clone lies one nucleotide away.

TCRbeta CDR3 regions were amplified from genomic DNA by means of the immunoSEQ Assay, a bias-controlled multiplex PCR. In the source study's methods: The number of nucleated cells in each sample was estimated by amplification of reference gene primers within the assay. To quantify the absolute abundance of each unique TCRbeta CDR3 rearrangement, sequence reads were collapsed and filtered. Productive Simpson clonality was computed per sample as the square root of Simpson's diversity index over productive rearrangements. In TCRdb, the immuneACCESS table is reduced to in-frame sequences with V and J assigned. These tables do not hold every clone; where another copy was compared, an unresolved V gene accounts for under half, and the others remain unexplained. V and J calls and clone size are those listed in that table; D and trimming were worked out from the DNA. In this sample the table shows roughly 200,000 clones, 65% to 85% of which occur a single time. The top ten hold about 7% of the sample.

The sequence derives from a woman in her 40s with COVID-19, enrolled during active disease. The sample taken for sequencing was peripheral blood.

The CDR3 here reads CASSSPLGGHEQYF. The DNA sequence is as follows: TGTGCCAGCAGCTCCCCTTTGGGGGGGCACGAGCAGTACTTC. Recombination joined TRBV7-8 with TRBJ2-7; possibly the D gene is TRBD2, per 7 matching bases. The germline V gene encodes CDR1 SGHVS and CDR2 FQNEAQ. The CDR3 measures 14 amino acids from cysteine to phenylalanine. Only the CDR3 DNA is retained, 42 bases long and in frame from the first base. Trimming at the junction amounts to 4 bases on V and 5 bases on J, and the germline ends lie 15 bases apart.